These T cell receptor beta chains were read from a single sample in a study of blood T cells in healthy people across ages. TCRdb recomputed calls from the 5' RACE reads with MiXCR, one row per CDR3 protein. The sample has fewer than 900,000 distinct CDR3 sequences; roughly 34% are singletons. Input material: blood. The receptors were sampled from a man aged 18 to 35 in good health. CDR3s include the opening cysteine and the closing phenylalanine or tryptophan. Fields, in order: D gene, clone size, J gene, V gene, CDR3 DNA, CDR3 protein. D genes are given only for firm matches. The listing skips clone size in some rows; elsewhere it reads once, few, many or a size class.

. . TRBJ1-2 TRBV20-1 TGCAGTGCTAGACCTCCAGGGGACTCGGAAGGCTACACCTTC CSARPPGDSEGYTF
. . TRBJ1-5 TRBV6-1 TGTGCCAGCAGTGAAGCGACCGCGGAAGGTTATCAGCCCCAGCATTTT CASSEATAEGYQPQHF
TRBD2 few TRBJ2-2 TRBV6-5 TGTGCCAGCAGTTCAAGCGGGGGAGACACCGGGGAGCTGTTTTTT CASSSSGGDTGELFF
TRBD2 few TRBJ2-1 TRBV7-2 TGTGCCAGCAGCTTAAGTGGCACTAGCGGGGGAGAGCAGTTCTTC CASSLSGTSGGEQFF
TRBD2 . TRBJ2-1 TRBV11-2 TGTGCCAGCAGCTCGGGGAGGGATCACAATGAGCAGTTCTTC CASSSGRDHNEQFF
. . TRBJ1-2 TRBV20-1 TGCAGTGCCAAAACTAACTATGGCTACACCTTC CSAKTNYGYTF
TRBD1 few TRBJ2-7 TRBV6-5 TGTGCCAGCAGTTATCGTTTGGGGACAGGGGGTTACGAGCAGTACTTC CASSYRLGTGGYEQYF
TRBD2 . TRBJ2-3 TRBV5-1 TGCGCCAGCAGCTTGTCGCCCCCTGCGGGGGGGCCCACAGGTACGCAGTATTTT CASSLSPPAGGPTGTQYF
TRBD2 . TRBJ2-1 TRBV20-1 TGCAGTGCCAACCCCTCTCGCGGGGGGGGGTTCTACAATGAGCAGTTCTTC CSANPSRGGGFYNEQFF
. . TRBJ2-2 TRBV3-1 TGTGCCAGCAGCCAAGATCGAAGGGGCGGATCCGCCGGGGAGCTGTTTTTT CASSQDRRGGSAGELFF
TRBD2 . TRBJ2-7 TRBV4-3 TGCGCCAGCAGCCACGCCCTAGCGGGGGCGGGGGATGAGCAGTACTTC CASSHALAGAGDEQYF
TRBD1 . TRBJ2-7 TRBV7-9 TGTGCCAGCAGCGACAGGGTATCATCCTACGAGCAGTACTTC CASSDRVSSYEQYF
. few TRBJ2-1 TRBV19 TGTGCCAGTAGTATAGATTATGGCGGGGGCCTCAATGAGCAGTTCTTC CASSIDYGGGLNEQFF
. . TRBJ2-7 TRBV21-1 TGTGCCAGCAGCAACCCACCGGAACAGGCCCTCTACGAGCAGTACTTC CASSNPPEQALYEQYF
TRBD1 . TRBJ2-1 TRBV20-1 TGCAGTGCTGGGGACAGCAGTTACAATGAGCAGTTCTTC CSAGDSSYNEQFF
TRBD2 . TRBJ2-5 TRBV7-9 TGTGTCAGCAGCTTAGCGGGGAGACAACAACAGGAGACCCAGTACTTC CVSSLAGRQQQETQYF
. few TRBJ2-3 TRBV20-1 TGCAGTGCTAGAGACGTTGGAGGAAGCGATACGCAGTATTTT CSARDVGGSDTQYF
. many TRBJ2-1 TRBV9 TGTGCCAGCAGCGTAGGTACGACAGTCCTCGAGCAGTTCTTC CASSVGTTVLEQFF
. . TRBJ2-1 TRBV6-6 TGTGCCAGCAGTTATGCCGTTAGCTCCTACAATGAGCAGTTCTTC CASSYAVSSYNEQFF
. few TRBJ2-5 TRBV24-1 TGTGCCACCAGTGACCCTCCGGGGGAGACCCAGTACTTC CATSDPPGETQYF
. . TRBJ2-1 TRBV11-1 TGTGCCAGCAGCGCAGTCGGCAGGGCCGCATTCCCTTACAATGAGCAGTTCTTC CASSAVGRAAFPYNEQFF
TRBD1 few TRBJ1-2 TRBV6-1 TGTGCCAGCAGTGAAGACGGACAGGGGAGGGATGGCTACACCTTC CASSEDGQGRDGYTF
. . TRBJ2-3 TRBV4-2 TGTGCCAGCAGCCAAGAGTGGAGCGGGTTCACCCAGCAAAATACGCAGTATTTT CASSQEWSGFTQQNTQYF
. few TRBJ1-1 TRBV4-1 TGCGCCAGCAGCCCCGGCCCCATGGATGAAGCTTTCTTT CASSPGPMDEAFF
TRBD1 few TRBJ1-5 TRBV7-2 TGTGCCAGCAGCTTTGTGGGACAGGACAATCAGCCCCAGCATTTT CASSFVGQDNQPQHF
. . TRBJ2-3 TRBV5-4 TGTGCCACCCGAGACCGAGGGACAGATACGCAGTATTTT CATRDRGTDTQYF
. few TRBJ2-7 TRBV7-9 TGTGCCAGCAGCGAAGGGGACCGTTACGAGCAGTACTTC CASSEGDRYEQYF
. many TRBJ2-3 TRBV20-1 TGCAGTGCTAGAGGAGTCGCAGGGCGACTTCCAGATACGCAGTATTTT CSARGVAGRLPDTQYF
. many TRBJ2-4 TRBV9 TGTGCCAGCAGCGTATCGGACAAAAACATTCAGTACTTC CASSVSDKNIQYF
. . TRBJ2-5 TRBV4-2 TGTGCCAGCAGCCAAGATTTCGGCAGGGCCGGGGAGACCCAGTACTTC CASSQDFGRAGETQYF
. . TRBJ1-4 TRBV5-6 TGTGCCAGCAGCACCCGGACGGGGTGGAGCGAAAAACTGTTTTTT CASSTRTGWSEKLFF
. . TRBJ2-7 TRBV20-1 TGCAGTGCTAGAGTGGGGCTTAGGAATGAGCAGTACTTC CSARVGLRNEQYF
. few TRBJ2-3 TRBV7-2 TGTGCCAGCAGCTTCGAACAACAGGGAGCGGCGGGGGATACGCAGTATTTT CASSFEQQGAAGDTQYF
. . TRBJ1-1 TRBV12-3/TRBV12-4 TGTGCCAGCAGTCCCCAGGCACCTAACACTGAAGCTTTCTTT CASSPQAPNTEAFF
. . TRBJ1-2 TRBV20-1 TGCGGTGCTAGAGGATCGGACGGCTTTAACTATGGCTACACCTTC CGARGSDGFNYGYTF
TRBD1 few TRBJ2-3 TRBV29-1 TGCAGCGGTACAGGGGGCAGCTCAGATACGCAGTATTTT CSGTGGSSDTQYF
. . TRBJ2-2 TRBV27 TGTGCCAGCACGGGCTCTCCCGGCGGTACCGGGGAGCTGTTTTTT CASTGSPGGTGELFF
. . TRBJ1-4 TRBV5-1 TGCGCCAGCAGCCTCCAGGGATCTGAAAAACTGTTTTTT CASSLQGSEKLFF
TRBD2 . TRBJ2-3 TRBV20-1 TGCAGTGCTATTCTAGCGGGGAGGGTCACAGATACGCAGTATTTT CSAILAGRVTDTQYF
. . TRBJ1-5 TRBV6-6 TGTGCCAGCAGTTCAGATCAGCCCCAGCATTTT CASSSDQPQHF
. . TRBJ1-1 TRBV29-1 TGCAGCTTTAACGTAGCGGTAGGGGCTGAAGCTTTCTTT CSFNVAVGAEAFF
. . TRBJ2-7 TRBV3-1 TGTGCCAGCAGCCAGGGCAGGGTCGTAGGCGAGCAGTACTTC CASSQGRVVGEQYF
. . TRBJ2-7 TRBV30 TGTGCCTGGAGGAGAACAGGGATATACGAGCAGTACTTC CAWRRTGIYEQYF
. few TRBJ1-6 TRBV5-5 TGTGCCAGCAGCTTGGACGTTTGGGGAGGGAATTCACCCCTCCACTTT CASSLDVWGGNSPLHF
TRBD2 . TRBJ2-3 TRBV12-3/TRBV12-4 TGTGCCAGCCCCAAGGCAGCGGGGGGCCGCACAGATACGCAGTATTTT CASPKAAGGRTDTQYF
. few TRBJ1-2 TRBV12-3/TRBV12-4 TGTGCCAGCAGTTCCCTGAGGGTGGGGGACCATAACTATGGCTACACCTTC CASSSLRVGDHNYGYTF
TRBD1 many TRBJ2-5 TRBV12-3/TRBV12-4 TGTGCCAGCAGTACGGCAGGGGGCCGGGAGACCCAGTACTTC CASSTAGGRETQYF
TRBD2 . TRBJ2-7 TRBV7-9 TGTGCCAGCAGCTCCGGACTAGCGGTTACCTACGAGCAGTACTTC CASSSGLAVTYEQYF
TRBD2 . TRBJ2-7 TRBV2 TGTACCAGCAGTGAAGCGGGGACTAGACTCGAGCAGTACTTC CTSSEAGTRLEQYF
. few TRBJ2-5 TRBV29-1 TGCAGCGTTGAGTCCCCAGGCCAAGAGACCCAGTACTTC CSVESPGQETQYF
TRBD1 many TRBJ1-2 TRBV20-1 TGCAGTGTCGACAGGGCATCCTACTATGGCTACACCTTC CSVDRASYYGYTF
TRBD2 . TRBJ2-1 TRBV9 TGTGCCAGCAGCGTAGCCAGCGGGAGCTCTCAGTTCTTC CASSVASGSSQFF
TRBD1 many TRBJ2-7 TRBV12-3/TRBV12-4 TGTGCCAGCAGTTGGACAGGGGGCTACGAGCAGTACTTC CASSWTGGYEQYF
. . TRBJ2-3 TRBV5-6 TGTGCCAGCAGCTCCCCAGTGGGTAAAACAGATACGCAGTATTTT CASSSPVGKTDTQYF
. . TRBJ2-7 TRBV7-9 TGTGCCAGCAGCGCACCGGGACCCCTTATTCTGTACTTC CASSAPGPLILYF
TRBD1 many TRBJ2-3 TRBV7-2 TGTGCCAGCAGCCGGAACGACAGGGGCGGGGATACGCAGTATTTT CASSRNDRGGDTQYF